This TCR beta chain was obtained from a study of T cells after yellow fever vaccination. CDR1 and CDR2 (germline): SGHDN, FVKESK. V was trimmed by 1 base and J by 8 bases, leaving 14 bases between them. This CDR3 region has 14 residues. The TCR cDNA carried a universal primer site and UMIs from 5'RACE template switching. TCRdb re-derived calls from the 5' RACE reads in MiXCR, one entry per CDR3 protein. Of approximately 74,000 distinct CDR3 sequences in the sample, around 6.5% were seen once. The TCR originated in a man between 18 and 35 years old who received the YFV17D yellow fever vaccine. This material consisted of CD8+ T cells sorted from PBMCs, taken more than 4 days after the first yellow fever vaccination. The rearrangement uses TRBV14 and TRBJ1-1, with D maybe TRBD1 (5 bases). CDR3 coding DNA: TGTGCCAGCAGCCAAGTTTTGATGGGACCCGAAGCTTTCTTT. Protein sequence: CASSQVLMGPEAFF.